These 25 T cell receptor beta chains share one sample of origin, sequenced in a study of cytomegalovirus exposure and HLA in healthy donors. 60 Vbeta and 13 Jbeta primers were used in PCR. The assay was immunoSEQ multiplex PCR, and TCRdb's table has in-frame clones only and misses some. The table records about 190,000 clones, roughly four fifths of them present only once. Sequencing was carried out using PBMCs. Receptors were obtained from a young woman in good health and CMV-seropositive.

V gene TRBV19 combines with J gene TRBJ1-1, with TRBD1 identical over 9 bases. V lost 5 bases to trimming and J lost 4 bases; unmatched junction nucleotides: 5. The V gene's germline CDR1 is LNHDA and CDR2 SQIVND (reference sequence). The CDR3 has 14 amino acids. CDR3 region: CASSHGQGSTEAFF. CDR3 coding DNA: TGTGCCAGTAGTCACGGACAGGGGAGCACTGAAGCTTTCTTT.

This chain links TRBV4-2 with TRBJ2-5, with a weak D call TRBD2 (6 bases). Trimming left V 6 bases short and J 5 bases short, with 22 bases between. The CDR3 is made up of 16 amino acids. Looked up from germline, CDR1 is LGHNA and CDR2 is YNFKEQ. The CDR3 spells CASRGFGSTRGETQYF. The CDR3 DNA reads TGTGCCAGCAGGGGTTTCGGGAGTACTCGGGGGGAGACCCAGTACTTC.

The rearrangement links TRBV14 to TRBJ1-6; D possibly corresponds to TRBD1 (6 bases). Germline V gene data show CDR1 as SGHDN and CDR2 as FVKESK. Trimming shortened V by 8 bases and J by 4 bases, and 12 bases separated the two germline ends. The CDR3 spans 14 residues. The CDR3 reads CASSLTGYNSPLHF. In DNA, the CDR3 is TGTGCCAGCTCCCTAACAGGGTATAATTCACCCCTCCACTTT.

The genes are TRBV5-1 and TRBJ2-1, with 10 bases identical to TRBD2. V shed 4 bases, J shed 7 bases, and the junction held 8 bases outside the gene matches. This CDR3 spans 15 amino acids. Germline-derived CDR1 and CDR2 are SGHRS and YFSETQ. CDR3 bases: TGCGCCAGCAGCCCAGCGGGAGGGCCCCGTAATGAGCAGTTCTTC. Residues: CASSPAGGPRNEQFF.

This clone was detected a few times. This chain's CDR3 is CASSQGQPNQPQHF. The CDR3 DNA follows: TGTGCCAGCAGCCAAGGACAGCCGAATCAGCCCCAGCATTTT. This chain uses TRBV14 with TRBJ1-5; D is possibly TRBD1 (5 bases). Germline V gives CDR1 SGHDN, CDR2 FVKESK. V lost 1 base to trimming and J lost 4 bases, with 8 bases between them. The CDR3 covers 14 residues.

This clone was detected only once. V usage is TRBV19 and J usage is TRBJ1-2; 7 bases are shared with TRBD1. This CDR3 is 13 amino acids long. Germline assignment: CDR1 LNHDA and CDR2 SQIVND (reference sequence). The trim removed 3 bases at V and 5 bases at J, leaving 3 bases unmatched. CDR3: CASSMGQNYGYTF. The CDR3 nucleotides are TGTGCCAGTAGTATGGGACAGAATTATGGCTACACCTTC.

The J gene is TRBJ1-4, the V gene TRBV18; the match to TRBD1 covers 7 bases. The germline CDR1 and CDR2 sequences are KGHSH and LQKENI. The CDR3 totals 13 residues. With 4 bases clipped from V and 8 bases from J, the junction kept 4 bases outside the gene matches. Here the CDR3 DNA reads TGTGCCAGCTCACTCGGGACAGAGGAAAAACTGTTTTTT. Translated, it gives CASSLGTEEKLFF.

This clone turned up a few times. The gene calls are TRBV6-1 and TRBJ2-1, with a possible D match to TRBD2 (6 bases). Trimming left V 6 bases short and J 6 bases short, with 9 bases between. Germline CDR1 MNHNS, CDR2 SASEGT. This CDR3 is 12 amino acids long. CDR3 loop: CASSYGGNEQFF. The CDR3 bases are TGTGCCAGCAGCTACGGGGGCAATGAGCAGTTCTTC.

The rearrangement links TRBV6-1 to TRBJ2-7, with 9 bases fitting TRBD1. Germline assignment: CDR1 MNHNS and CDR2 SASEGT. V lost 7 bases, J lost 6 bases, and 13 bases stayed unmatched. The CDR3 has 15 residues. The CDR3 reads CASTRDRVMTSEQYF. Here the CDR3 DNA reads TGTGCCAGCACCAGGGACAGGGTTATGACGAGCGAGCAGTACTTC.

The CDR3 region is CASRRQGGDTGELFF. The CDR3 DNA sequence: TGTGCCAGCAGAAGACAGGGGGGTGACACCGGGGAGCTGTTTTTT. The chain is built from TRBV2 and TRBJ2-2; 9 bases fit TRBD1. The V and J ends lost 6 bases and 3 bases, in that order; junction bases with no gene match: 5. CDR1 and CDR2 from the germline V gene are SNHLY and FYNNEI. The CDR3 loop spans 15 amino acids.

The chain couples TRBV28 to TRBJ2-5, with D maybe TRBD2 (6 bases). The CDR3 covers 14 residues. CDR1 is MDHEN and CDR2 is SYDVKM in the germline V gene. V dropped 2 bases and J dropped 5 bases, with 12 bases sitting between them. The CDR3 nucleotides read TGTGCCAGCAGTTTACCCCCGGGGAGGGAGACCCAGTACTTC. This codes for CASSLPPGRETQYF.

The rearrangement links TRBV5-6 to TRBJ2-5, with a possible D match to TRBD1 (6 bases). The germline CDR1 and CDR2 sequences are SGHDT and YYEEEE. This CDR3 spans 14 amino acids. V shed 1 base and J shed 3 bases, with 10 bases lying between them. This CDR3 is CASSLRRGEETQYF. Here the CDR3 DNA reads TGTGCCAGCAGCTTGCGCAGGGGCGAAGAGACCCAGTACTTC.

The DNA for the CDR3 is TGTGCCAGCAGCTTGGGGACTAGCGCCAATGAGCAGTTCTTC. Protein: CASSLGTSANEQFF. The V and J genes are TRBV5-4 and TRBJ2-1; TRBD2 agrees at 9 bases. Germline CDR1 and CDR2: SGHNT and YYREEE (reference sequence). This CDR3 is built from 14 residues. V lost 0 bases and J lost 6; bases outside the gene matches: 1.

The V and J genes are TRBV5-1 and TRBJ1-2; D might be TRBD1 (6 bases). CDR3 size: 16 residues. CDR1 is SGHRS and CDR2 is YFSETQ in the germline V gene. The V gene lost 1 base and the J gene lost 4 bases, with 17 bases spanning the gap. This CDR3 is CASSLTPRTESYGYTF. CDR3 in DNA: TGCGCCAGCAGCTTGACCCCTCGGACAGAGAGCTATGGCTACACCTTC. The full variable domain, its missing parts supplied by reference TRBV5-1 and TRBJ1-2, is KAGVTQTPRYLIKTRGQQVTLSCSPISGHRSVSWYQQTPGQGLQFLFEYFSETQRNKGNFPGRFSGRQFSNSRSEMNVSTLELGDSALYLCASSLTPRTESYGYTFGSGTRLTVV.

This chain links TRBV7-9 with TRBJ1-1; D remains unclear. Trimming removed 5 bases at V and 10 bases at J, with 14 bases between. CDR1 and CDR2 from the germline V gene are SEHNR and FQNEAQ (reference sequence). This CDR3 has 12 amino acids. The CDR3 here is CASSLTEAGAFF. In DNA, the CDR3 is TGTGCCAGCAGCCTTACAGAAGCCGGAGCTTTCTTT.

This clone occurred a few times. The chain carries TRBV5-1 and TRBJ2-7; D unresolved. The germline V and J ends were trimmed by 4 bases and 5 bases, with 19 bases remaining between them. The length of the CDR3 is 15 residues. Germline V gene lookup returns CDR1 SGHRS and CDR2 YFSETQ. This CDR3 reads CASSPSVQLVDEQYF. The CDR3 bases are TGCGCCAGCAGCCCCTCGGTACAGTTGGTTGACGAGCAGTACTTC. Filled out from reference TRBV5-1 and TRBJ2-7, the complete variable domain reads KAGVTQTPRYLIKTRGQQVTLSCSPISGHRSVSWYQQTPGQGLQFLFEYFSETQRNKGNFPGRFSGRQFSNSRSEMNVSTLELGDSALYLCASSPSVQLVDEQYFGPGTRLTVT.

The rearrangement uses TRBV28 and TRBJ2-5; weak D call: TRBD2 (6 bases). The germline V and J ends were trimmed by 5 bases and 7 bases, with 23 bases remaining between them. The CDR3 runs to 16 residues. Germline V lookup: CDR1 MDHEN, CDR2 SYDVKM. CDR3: CASSPPGLLKKVTQYF. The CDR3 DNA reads TGTGCCAGCAGTCCCCCGGGACTCCTAAAGAAGGTGACCCAGTACTTC. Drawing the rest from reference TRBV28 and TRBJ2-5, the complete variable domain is DVKVTQSSRYLVKRTGEKVFLECVQDMDHENMFWYRQDPGLGLRLIYFSYDVKMKEKGDIPEGYSVSREKKERFSLILESASTNQTSMYLCASSPPGLLKKVTQYFGPGTRLLVL.

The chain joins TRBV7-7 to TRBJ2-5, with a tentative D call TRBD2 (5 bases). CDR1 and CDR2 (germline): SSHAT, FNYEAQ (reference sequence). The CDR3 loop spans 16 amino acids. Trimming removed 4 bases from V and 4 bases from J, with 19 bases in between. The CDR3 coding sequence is TGTGCCAGCAGCTCCCCAGCGGTGGGATTGGGAGAGACCCAGTACTTC. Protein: CASSSPAVGLGETQYF. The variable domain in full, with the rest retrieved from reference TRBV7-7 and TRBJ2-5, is GAGVSQSPRYKVTKRGQDVTLRCDPISSHATLYWYQQALGQGPEFLTYFNYEAQPDKSGLPSDRFSAERPEGSISTLTIQRTEQRDSAMYRCASSSPAVGLGETQYFGPGTRLLVL.

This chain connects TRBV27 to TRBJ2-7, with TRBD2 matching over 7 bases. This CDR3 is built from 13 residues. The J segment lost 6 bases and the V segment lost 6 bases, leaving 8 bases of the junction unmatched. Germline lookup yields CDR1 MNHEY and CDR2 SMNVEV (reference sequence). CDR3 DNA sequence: TGTGCCAGCAGCGGACTAGACTCCGGCGAGCAGTACTTC. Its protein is CASSGLDSGEQYF.

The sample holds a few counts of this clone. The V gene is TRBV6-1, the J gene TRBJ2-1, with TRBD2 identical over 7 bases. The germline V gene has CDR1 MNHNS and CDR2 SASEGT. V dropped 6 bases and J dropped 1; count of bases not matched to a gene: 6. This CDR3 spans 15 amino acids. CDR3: CASRQAGLSYNEQFF. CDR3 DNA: TGTGCCAGCAGGCAAGCGGGGCTTTCCTACAATGAGCAGTTCTTC.

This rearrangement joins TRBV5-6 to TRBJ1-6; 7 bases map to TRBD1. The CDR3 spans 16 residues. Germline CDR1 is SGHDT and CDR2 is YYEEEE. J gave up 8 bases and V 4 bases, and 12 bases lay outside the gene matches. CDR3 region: CASSLPGGANDSPLHF. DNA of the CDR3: TGTGCCAGCAGCCTACCAGGGGGAGCCAATGATTCACCCCTCCACTTT.

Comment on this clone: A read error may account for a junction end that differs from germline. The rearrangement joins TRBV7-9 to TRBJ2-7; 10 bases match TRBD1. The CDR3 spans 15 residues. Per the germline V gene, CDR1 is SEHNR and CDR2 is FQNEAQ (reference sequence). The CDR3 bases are TGTTCCAGCAGCGACCGGGACAGGGGACAGTACGAGCAGTACTTC. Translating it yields CSSSDRDRGQYEQYF.

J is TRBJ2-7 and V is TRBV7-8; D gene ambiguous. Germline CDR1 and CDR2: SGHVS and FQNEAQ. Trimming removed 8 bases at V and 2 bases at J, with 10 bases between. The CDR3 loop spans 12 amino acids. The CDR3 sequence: CASAAATYEQYF. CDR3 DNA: TGTGCCAGCGCGGCAGCCACCTACGAGCAGTACTTC.

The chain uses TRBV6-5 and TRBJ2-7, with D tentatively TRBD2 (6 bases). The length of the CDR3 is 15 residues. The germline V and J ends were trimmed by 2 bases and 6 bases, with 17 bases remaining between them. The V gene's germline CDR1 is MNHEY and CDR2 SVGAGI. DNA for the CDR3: TGTGCCAGCAGTTACGTCAGGGACTCCCCCTCCGAGCAGTACTTC. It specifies CASSYVRDSPSEQYF.

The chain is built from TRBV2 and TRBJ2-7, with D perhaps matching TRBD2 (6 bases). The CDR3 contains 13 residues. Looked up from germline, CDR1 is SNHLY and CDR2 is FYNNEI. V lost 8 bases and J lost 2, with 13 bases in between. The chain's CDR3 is CASRPSVPYEQYF. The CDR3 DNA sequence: TGTGCCAGCCGGCCTAGCGTTCCCTACGAGCAGTACTTC.